Listed below are T cell receptor beta chains from one sample, sequenced in a study of cytomegalovirus exposure and HLA in healthy donors. Libraries were prepared by immunoSEQ multiplex PCR; TCRdb keeps only in-frame clonotypes and omits some of them. Of fewer than 130,000 clones in the sample, more than 65% were seen once. Sequences were obtained from PBMCs. Receptors were obtained from a man younger than 45 in good health and CMV-seropositive. Each CDR3 is given with its conserved first and last residue. A D gene is named only where the DNA matches it firmly. Clone size is stated in some rows and not others, as once, few, many or a class when expanded.

clone size	V gene	D gene	J gene	CDR3 DNA	CDR3 protein
NA	TRBV7-9	TRBD2	TRBJ2-7	TGTGCCAGCAGCCTCAGCGGGGGGGCCTACGAGCAGTACTTC	CASSLSGGAYEQYF
NA	TRBV9	NA	TRBJ1-2	TGTGCCAGCAGCGGGGAAAGCGGGGGGAGGGACGAAGACTATGGCTACACCTTC	CASSGESGGRDEDYGYTF
few	TRBV6-1	TRBD1	TRBJ1-6	TGTGCCAGCAGTTTCCAGGGGGATTCACCCCTCCACTTT	CASSFQGDSPLHF
NA	TRBV11-3	NA	TRBJ2-2	TGTGCCAGCAGCACGGACTTGAACACCGGGGAGCTGTTTTTT	CASSTDLNTGELFF
once	TRBV5-1	TRBD1	TRBJ2-1	TGCGCCAGCAGCTTAGGGACAGGCACCTACAATGAGCAGTTCTTC	CASSLGTGTYNEQFF
few	TRBV19	NA	TRBJ2-1	TGTGCCAGTAGTGCCCGGACACGATCAAAGCAGTTCTTC	CASSARTRSKQFF
NA	TRBV18	NA	TRBJ2-5	TGTGCCAGCTCTTTACAAGAGACCCAGTACTTC	CASSLQETQYF
NA	TRBV6-1	NA	TRBJ2-3	TGTGCCAGCAGTGCGTGGGGCCAGCACACAGATACGCAGTATTTT	CASSAWGQHTDTQYF
NA	TRBV5-1	TRBD1	TRBJ2-1	TGCGCCAGCGGGGAGGGACAGGGGGATATCTCCTACAATGAGCAGTTCTTC	CASGEGQGDISYNEQFF
NA	TRBV6-5	TRBD2	TRBJ2-7	TGTGCCAGCAGCCGGGGGAGGGTCGAGCAGTACTTC	CASSRGRVEQYF
NA	TRBV7-9	TRBD1	TRBJ1-1	TGTGCCAGCAGCTTAGAGAGGGACAGAGAAGCTTTCTTT	CASSLERDREAFF
NA	TRBV4-3	TRBD1	TRBJ2-5	TGCGCCAGCAGCCAGTCTCCGGGACAGGGTCTAGAGACCCAGTACTTC	CASSQSPGQGLETQYF
NA	TRBV5-6	TRBD1	TRBJ2-7	TGTGCCAGCAGCCCCCGGACAGGGATCTCCTACGAGCAGTACTTC	CASSPRTGISYEQYF
once	TRBV6-1	TRBD1	TRBJ2-7	TGTGCCAGCAGTGATGACAGGGTGTACTCCTACGAGCAGTACTTC	CASSDDRVYSYEQYF
NA	TRBV6-6	NA	TRBJ2-1	TGTGCCACGGGACAAGAACCGTTCTTC	CATGQEPFF
NA	TRBV10-3	NA	TRBJ2-4	TGTGCCATCAGTGGGGGGGAAGCGGGTACCAAAAACATTCAGTACTTC	CAISGGEAGTKNIQYF
NA	TRBV27	TRBD2	TRBJ2-2	TGTGCCAGCAGTTTTCTAGCGGGGGGCCCTCTTAGTGACACCGGGGAGCTGTTTTTT	CASSFLAGGPLSDTGELFF
NA	TRBV4-2	NA	TRBJ1-3	TGTGCCAGCAGCCAAGACCAATTCTGGCTTACTGGAAACACCATATATTTT	CASSQDQFWLTGNTIYF
NA	TRBV7-2	NA	TRBJ2-1	TGTGCCAGCAGCTTAGAGGCGTCAGGTGAGCAGTTCTTC	CASSLEASGEQFF
NA	TRBV6-5	NA	TRBJ2-1	TGTGCCAGCAGTCGAGGGGGTCATGAGCAGTTCTTC	CASSRGGHEQFF
NA	TRBV2	TRBD1	TRBJ1-2	TGTGCCAGCAGCGGGGACGACAGGGCTGGGGGCTACACCTTC	CASSGDDRAGGYTF
NA	TRBV9	NA	TRBJ2-7	TGTGCCAGCAGCGTAGCGGGTCTAGGGGCCTACGAGCAGTACTTC	CASSVAGLGAYEQYF
many	TRBV19	NA	TRBJ1-1	TGTGCCAGTAAAGCGGGGAACACTGAAGCTTTCTTT	CASKAGNTEAFF
NA	TRBV5-6	TRBD2	TRBJ2-7	TGTGCCAGCAGCTTGGTTGGGGGGGGGAGCTCCTACGAGCAGTACTTC	CASSLVGGGSSYEQYF
NA	TRBV5-6	NA	TRBJ1-2	TGTGCCAGCAGCTTGGTGGCTCTTTCCACTAACTATGGCTACACCTTC	CASSLVALSTNYGYTF
NA	TRBV7-9	NA	TRBJ2-2	TGTGCCAGCAGCAATAGACAGACCGGGGAGCTGTTTTTT	CASSNRQTGELFF
NA	TRBV25-1	NA	TRBJ2-2	TGTGCCAGCAGTCCGAGGAGGGCCGGGGAGCTGTTTTTT	CASSPRRAGELFF